This TCR beta chain was recorded in a study of cytomegalovirus exposure and HLA in healthy donors. The germline CDR1 and CDR2 sequences are SGHRS and YFSETQ. The CDR3 has 18 residues. Trimming stripped 0 bases from V and 4 bases from J, with 22 bases between. In the PCR, 60 Vbeta and 13 Jbeta primers were used. This table comes from immunoSEQ multiplex PCR, and its TCRdb copy is limited to in-frame clones, with some not included. The table for this sample gives about 43,000 clones. The TCR was taken from a woman between 25 and 40 years old in good health and CMV-seronegative. This sequence joins TRBV5-1 and TRBJ1-1, with D perhaps matching TRBD1 (6 bases). The sample taken for sequencing was PBMCs. DNA for the CDR3: TGCGCCAGCAGCTTGGCGTGGACCAACAGGGCTCTGAGCACTGAAGCTTTCTTT. The encoded protein is CASSLAWTNRALSTEAFF.